This T cell receptor beta chain was found in a study of regulatory T cells in long-lasting Graves disease. As for the study in general: Recently diagnosed Graves' patients had received antithyroid drugs for under 3 months.

Study-wide points: TCR diversity was lower in persistent Graves' patients (versus newly diagnosed ones). TRBV28, TRBJ1-2 and TRBJ2-5 emerged as the favored segments in persistent disease.

Trimming left V 4 bases short and J 0 bases short, with 6 bases between. In germline, CDR1 is LNHDA, CDR2 SQIVND (reference sequence). CDR3 size: 14 residues. Time point reported: newly diagnosed GD, antithyroid drugs for less than 3 months. The TCR library was made from RNA extracted from PBMCs. HTBI primers from iRepertoire and Arm-PCR of CDR3 regions yielded the TCR beta libraries. Via MiXCR, TCRdb re-called the multiplex PCR reads, giving one row per CDR3 protein. The profile shows roughly 220,000 distinct CDR3 sequences, approximately 20% of them singletons. This clonotype appeared a few times. Its antigen is not known.

This TCR was sampled from a female donor with Graves disease. The chain uses TRBV19 and TRBJ1-4; tentative D call: TRBD1 (5 bases). This sample comprised peripheral blood mononuclear cells (PBMCs), obtained at new diagnosis, from a patient treated with antithyroid drugs. The CDR3 is CASSKQATNEKLFF. CDR3 coding DNA: TGTGCCAGTAGTAAACAGGCAACTAATGAAAAACTGTTTTTT.